The TCR beta chain described here comes from a study of T cells expressing NK-cell markers. About the study: From sorted CD3+CD56+NKG2C+, CD3+CD56+NKG2C- and CD3+CD56-NKG2C+ T cells came the TCR beta repertoires.

The CDR3 extends over 15 amino acids. For TCR beta, cDNA was produced by 5'RACE template switching with UMIs. TCRdb re-called the 5' RACE reads and gives one entry per CDR3 protein, without DNA. This sample's table reports approximately 420,000 distinct CDR3 sequences. This TCR was recovered from a woman aged 50 to 60 in good health. The specimen sequenced was blood T cells: a sorted CD56 or NKG2C T cell subset, CD4+ or CD8+ T cells, or bulk PBMC T cells (not recorded which). This chain connects TRBV12-3 or TRBV12-4 to TRBJ1-5. CDR3 protein: CASSLGINSNQPQHF.